These T cell receptor beta chains were read from a single sample in a study of shared clonotypes between healthy human individuals. Sequencing was performed with immunoSEQ multiplex PCR; in TCRdb, only in-frame clones are kept and a portion is missing. The data hold over 1.4 million clones, with roughly 96% observed a single time. The sample was naive CD4+ T cells sorted from blood. Receptors originate from a young man in good health. Both conserved end residues are part of each CDR3. A D gene is named only where the DNA matches it firmly. Not all rows give a size; the values are once, few, many and, for expanded clones, a class.

J gene: TRBJ2-7; clone size: once; V gene: TRBV9; D gene: NA; CDR3 protein: CASSLSAPSYEQYF; CDR3 DNA: TGTGCCAGCAGCCTTTCGGCACCGTCCTACGAGCAGTACTTC
J gene: TRBJ2-1; clone size: NA; V gene: TRBV28; D gene: TRBD1; CDR3 protein: CASSSYTNQGQGQDEQFF; CDR3 DNA: TGTGCCAGCAGTTCTTACACTAATCAGGGACAGGGCCAGGATGAGCAGTTCTTC
J gene: TRBJ1-2; clone size: NA; V gene: TRBV5-1; D gene: NA; CDR3 protein: CASSSGSQGNYGYTF; CDR3 DNA: TGCGCCAGCAGCTCAGGGTCCCAGGGGAACTATGGCTACACCTTC
J gene: TRBJ2-5; clone size: NA; V gene: TRBV5-4; D gene: NA; CDR3 protein: CASSWTQETQYF; CDR3 DNA: TGTGCCAGCAGCTGGACCCAAGAGACCCAGTACTTC
J gene: TRBJ1-1; clone size: NA; V gene: TRBV28; D gene: NA; CDR3 protein: CASSPPGQVAFF; CDR3 DNA: TGTGCCAGCAGCCCTCCGGGACAAGTAGCTTTCTTT
J gene: TRBJ2-1; clone size: NA; V gene: TRBV4-2; D gene: NA; CDR3 protein: CASSQEGLYNEQFF; CDR3 DNA: TGTGCCAGCAGCCAAGAGGGGCTCTACAATGAGCAGTTCTTC
J gene: TRBJ2-1; clone size: NA; V gene: TRBV10-2; D gene: NA; CDR3 protein: CASSESGGSYNEQFF; CDR3 DNA: TGCGCCAGCAGTGAGTCGGGAGGTTCCTACAATGAGCAGTTCTTC
J gene: TRBJ2-7; clone size: NA; V gene: TRBV7-2; D gene: NA; CDR3 protein: CASSSFPGTEQYF; CDR3 DNA: TGTGCCAGCAGCTCATTCCCAGGGACCGAGCAGTACTTC
J gene: TRBJ2-3; clone size: NA; V gene: TRBV28; D gene: NA; CDR3 protein: CASSPGTFTDTQYF; CDR3 DNA: TGTGCCAGCAGCCCAGGGACGTTCACAGATACGCAGTATTTT
J gene: TRBJ2-1; clone size: NA; V gene: TRBV11-2; D gene: TRBD2; CDR3 protein: CASSSRLAGPLNEQFF; CDR3 DNA: TGTGCCAGCAGCTCTCGACTAGCGGGACCTCTCAATGAGCAGTTCTTC
J gene: TRBJ2-1; clone size: NA; V gene: TRBV7-9; D gene: TRBD2; CDR3 protein: CASSREVSYNEQFF; CDR3 DNA: TGTGCCAGCAGCCGGGAGGTGTCCTACAATGAGCAGTTCTTC
J gene: TRBJ2-3; clone size: NA; V gene: TRBV27; D gene: TRBD2; CDR3 protein: CASSLSPPTSGDTQYF; CDR3 DNA: TGTGCCAGCAGTTTATCACCCCCGACTAGCGGAGATACGCAGTATTTT
J gene: TRBJ1-1; clone size: NA; V gene: TRBV27; D gene: NA; CDR3 protein: CASSLWGENTEAFF; CDR3 DNA: TGTGCCAGCAGTTTATGGGGTGAGAACACTGAAGCTTTCTTT
J gene: TRBJ2-1; clone size: once; V gene: TRBV2; D gene: NA; CDR3 protein: CASRRDSYNEQFF; CDR3 DNA: TGTGCCAGCAGGAGGGACTCCTACAATGAGCAGTTCTTC
J gene: TRBJ2-5; clone size: NA; V gene: TRBV5-6; D gene: TRBD2; CDR3 protein: CASSLPTTSGGYQETQYF; CDR3 DNA: TGTGCCAGCAGCTTGCCTACGACTAGCGGAGGGTACCAAGAGACCCAGTACTTC
J gene: TRBJ2-7; clone size: NA; V gene: TRBV5-5; D gene: NA; CDR3 protein: CASGIGVTSYEQYF; CDR3 DNA: TGTGCCAGCGGAATCGGGGTTACCTCCTACGAGCAGTACTTC
J gene: TRBJ2-2; clone size: NA; V gene: TRBV6-6; D gene: TRBD1; CDR3 protein: CASSQGQTTGELFF; CDR3 DNA: TGTGCCAGCAGCCAGGGACAGACCACCGGGGAGCTGTTTTTT
J gene: TRBJ1-1; clone size: NA; V gene: TRBV2; D gene: NA; CDR3 protein: CASKIGRDTEAFF; CDR3 DNA: TGTGCCAGCAAGATAGGAAGGGACACTGAAGCTTTCTTT
J gene: TRBJ1-5; clone size: NA; V gene: TRBV7-9; D gene: TRBD1; CDR3 protein: CASSRGTGEGEPQHF; CDR3 DNA: TGTGCCAGCAGCCGAGGGACAGGGGAAGGGGAGCCCCAGCATTTT
J gene: TRBJ2-5; clone size: NA; V gene: TRBV5-1; D gene: NA; CDR3 protein: CASSFLGSSQETQYF; CDR3 DNA: TGCGCCAGCAGCTTCTTGGGCAGCTCCCAAGAGACCCAGTACTTC
J gene: TRBJ2-1; clone size: NA; V gene: TRBV19; D gene: NA; CDR3 protein: CASSIGTGRGEQFF; CDR3 DNA: TGTGCCAGTAGTATAGGAACAGGGCGAGGTGAGCAGTTCTTC
J gene: TRBJ2-7; clone size: NA; V gene: TRBV9; D gene: TRBD1; CDR3 protein: CASSVGQGVHEQYF; CDR3 DNA: TGTGCCAGCAGCGTAGGACAGGGGGTTCACGAGCAGTACTTC
J gene: TRBJ2-7; clone size: NA; V gene: TRBV11-2; D gene: NA; CDR3 protein: CASSSTRGSYEQYF; CDR3 DNA: TGTGCCAGCAGCTCCACCAGAGGCTCCTACGAGCAGTACTTC
J gene: TRBJ2-7; clone size: NA; V gene: TRBV19; D gene: TRBD1; CDR3 protein: CASRGQANYEQYF; CDR3 DNA: TGTGCCAGTAGAGGACAGGCAAATTACGAGCAGTACTTC